These 20 T cell receptor beta chains were sequenced from one sample in a study of CD8 T cells in Susac syndrome. After extraction with the RNeasy kit, about 0.45 to 1 ug of the RNA was reverse transcribed using random hexamers. In TCRdb, the immunoSEQ multiplex PCR reads were re-called with MiXCR into one record per CDR3 protein. The sample yields 80,000 to 90,000 distinct CDR3 sequences, approximately 95% seen once. The sequencing sample was made of CD8+ T cells from PBMCs. Every receptor here comes from a human donor in good health.

The chain combines TRBV5-1 with TRBJ1-2; a possible D gene is TRBD1 (5 bases). CDR3 length: 16 residues. Germline-derived CDR1 and CDR2 are SGHRS and YFSETQ. Trimming cost V 3 bases and J 6 bases, with 21 bases left between them. Here the CDR3 reads CASSYRTGPYGDGYTF. The CDR3 nucleotides read TGCGCCAGCAGCTACAGGACGGGACCTTACGGCGATGGCTACACCTTC.

J is TRBJ2-7 and V is TRBV2, with D possibly TRBD1 on 6 matching bases. From germline, CDR1 is SNHLY and CDR2 FYNNEI. V was trimmed by 6 bases and J by 1 base, leaving 10 bases between them. The CDR3 is made up of 13 amino acids. CDR3 nucleotides: TGTGCCAGCAGAACAGGACAGTCCTACGAGCAGTACTTC. It specifies CASRTGQSYEQYF.

A single count supports this clonotype. V is TRBV5-1 and J is TRBJ2-1; perhaps D is TRBD1 or TRBD2 (5 bases each). V was trimmed by 4 bases and J by 4 bases, leaving 9 bases between them. The CDR3 length is 13 residues. Germline CDR1 is SGHRS and CDR2 is YFSETQ. CDR3 bases: TGCGCCAGCAGCCTCTGGGGGTACAATGAGCAGTTCTTC. Protein product: CASSLWGYNEQFF.

This clonotype appeared a single time. The chain couples TRBV4-1 to TRBJ2-7; tentative D call: TRBD1 (5 bases). The V gene lost 4 bases and the J gene lost 6 bases, with 10 bases spanning the gap. From germline, CDR1 is MGHRA and CDR2 YSYEKL. The CDR3 totals 12 residues. CDR3 bases: TGCGCCAGCAGCCCTCAGGGTCGCGAGCAGTACTTC. Residues: CASSPQGREQYF.

The V gene is TRBV5-1, the J gene TRBJ1-1; 9 bases line up with TRBD1. J gave up 3 bases and V 4 bases, and 10 bases lay outside the gene matches. The CDR3 is made up of 16 amino acids. Germline CDR1 reads SGHRS; CDR2 reads YFSETQ. The DNA of the CDR3 is TGCGCCAGCAGCAAGGGACAGGGAGGTGGGTACACTGAAGCTTTCTTT. Translating it yields CASSKGQGGGYTEAFF.

In DNA, the CDR3 is TGTGCCAGCAGTTTCGGGTCCTACTCCTACGAGCAGTACTTC. This gives the protein CASSFGSYSYEQYF. The chain has TRBV27 and TRBJ2-7; D uncertain. Germline V gives CDR1 MNHEY, CDR2 SMNVEV (reference sequence). There are 14 residues in the CDR3. V lost 3 bases and J lost 0, with 9 bases in between.

V gene TRBV29-1 combines with J gene TRBJ1-2; the D gene is possibly TRBD1 (6 bases). The germline V gene has CDR1 SQVTM and CDR2 ANQGSEA. V lost 5 bases and J lost 4, with 20 bases in between. The CDR3 extends over 15 amino acids. CDR3 sequence reads: CSVLPTGSVGYGYTF. DNA for the CDR3: TGCAGCGTTCTCCCGACAGGCTCGGTGGGCTATGGCTACACCTTC.

V gene TRBV19 combines with J gene TRBJ2-1; 7 bases agree with TRBD1. The junction had 6 bases not matched to a gene; V was cut back by 0 bases and J by 4 bases. Looked up from germline, CDR1 is LNHDA and CDR2 is SQIVND (reference sequence). This CDR3 is 16 amino acids long. Here the CDR3 reads CASSIDGGQSYNEQFF. The CDR3 DNA reads TGTGCCAGTAGTATAGATGGGGGACAGAGTTACAATGAGCAGTTCTTC.

The chain links TRBV18 to TRBJ2-3, with TRBD1 matching over 7 bases. Germline V gene lookup returns CDR1 KGHSH and CDR2 LQKENI. The CDR3 loop spans 16 amino acids. Germline trimming cut 5 bases from V and 0 bases from J; bases unmatched to any gene: 8. CDR3 DNA: TGTGCCAGCTCAGAAGATGGACAGGATAGCACAGATACGCAGTATTTT. This gives the protein CASSEDGQDSTDTQYF.

The gene calls are TRBV4-1 and TRBJ1-5; 8 bases map to TRBD1. The V segment lost 3 bases and the J segment 6 bases; nucleotides outside the gene matches: 7. This CDR3 has 15 amino acids. Germline values: CDR1 MGHRA, CDR2 YSYEKL. CDR3 loop: CASSHGTGPGQPQHF. In DNA form, the CDR3 reads TGCGCCAGCAGCCACGGGACAGGCCCTGGTCAGCCCCAGCATTTT.

The chain is built from TRBV7-3 and TRBJ2-7, with D tentatively TRBD1 (6 bases). V lost 6 bases, J lost 5 bases, and 17 bases lay in between. Germline loops: CDR1 SGHTA, CDR2 FQGTGA. The CDR3 sequence is 14 residues long. The CDR3 protein is CASSLGGIGDEQYF. CDR3 sequence (DNA): TGTGCCAGCAGTTTAGGGGGAATCGGGGACGAGCAGTACTTC.

The chain couples TRBV19 to TRBJ1-5, with unresolved D. There are 13 residues in the CDR3. Germline-derived CDR1 and CDR2 are LNHDA and SQIVND (reference sequence). Trimming took 7 bases from V and 1 from J, leaving 8 bases between them. The CDR3 here is CASTSSSNQPQHF. In DNA, the CDR3 is TGTGCCAGTACATCCAGCAGCAATCAGCCCCAGCATTTT.

The rearrangement links TRBV7-2 to TRBJ1-1, with 7 bases aligning to TRBD1. V trimming: 5 bases; J trimming: 5 bases; junction bases outside the gene matches: 11. Germline CDR1 and CDR2: SGHTA and FQGNSA. This CDR3 is built from 15 residues. CDR3 sequence: CASSRSNRGRTEAFF. The CDR3 DNA follows: TGTGCCAGCAGCCGATCAAACAGGGGAAGGACTGAAGCTTTCTTT.

V usage is TRBV7-2 and J usage is TRBJ2-6, with D hard to call. The V end lost 3 bases, the J end lost 8 bases, and 5 bases lay between the germline ends. CDR3 length: 12 residues. Germline CDR1 SGHTA, CDR2 FQGNSA. This chain's CDR3 is CASSFGPNVLTF. As DNA, the CDR3 is TGTGCCAGCAGCTTCGGTCCCAACGTCCTGACTTTC.

The rearrangement joins TRBV29-1 to TRBJ2-4, with D perhaps TRBD1 (6 bases). CDR1 SQVTM and CDR2 ANQGSEA come from the germline V gene. The length of the CDR3 is 14 residues. V was trimmed by 4 bases and J by 6 bases, leaving 16 bases between them. CDR3 sequence reads: CSVAGDVAGNIQYF. In DNA form, the CDR3 reads TGCAGCGTTGCAGGGGACGTAGCAGGAAACATTCAGTACTTC. The complete variable domain, with remaining parts taken from reference TRBV29-1 and TRBJ2-4, reads SAVISQKPSRDICQRGTSLTIQCQVDSQVTMMFWYRQQPGQSLTLIATANQGSEATYESGFVIDKFPISRPNLTFSTLTVSNMSPEDSSIYLCSVAGDVAGNIQYFGAGTRLSVL.

The chain joins TRBV6-5 to TRBJ2-3, with D uncertain. Trimming took off 6 bases at V and 5 bases at J, with 12 bases between the two ends. Looked up from germline, CDR1 is MNHEY and CDR2 is SVGAGI. This CDR3 has 13 amino acids. In DNA form, the CDR3 reads TGTGCCAGCAGCGGCGAGGATCAAGATACGCAGTATTTT. It yields the protein CASSGEDQDTQYF.

This clonotype is a singleton in its sample. This sequence joins TRBV6-5 and TRBJ1-1; D uncertain. CDR1 and CDR2 (germline): MNHEY, SVGAGI. The CDR3 runs to 14 residues. The V end lost 6 bases, the J end lost 8 bases, and 19 bases lay between the germline ends. The CDR3 sequence is CASSPHLGLREAFF. The CDR3 DNA follows: TGTGCCAGCAGCCCCCATCTCGGGTTAAGAGAAGCTTTCTTT.

This sequence joins TRBV20-1 and TRBJ2-4, with TRBD2 matching 15 bases. Germline CDR1 DFQATT, CDR2 SNEGSKA (reference sequence). This CDR3 is built from 15 residues. J lost 8 bases, V lost 6 bases, and 8 bases had no gene match. CDR3 in amino acids: CSATWTSGGADIQYF. DNA of the CDR3: TGCAGTGCCACGTGGACTAGCGGGGGGGCCGACATTCAGTACTTC.

The chain is built from TRBV9 and TRBJ2-7; 11 bases fit TRBD2. J was trimmed by 1 base and V by 6 bases; bases with no gene match: 6. The CDR3 runs 15 residues. The germline CDR1 and CDR2 sequences are SGDLS and YYNGEE. Here the CDR3 DNA reads TGTGCCAGCAACCCTAGCGGGGGGCTTTCCTACGAGCAGTACTTC. Encoded protein: CASNPSGGLSYEQYF. The full variable domain, rest sourced from reference TRBV9 and TRBJ2-7, is DSGVTQTPKHLITATGQRVTLRCSPRSGDLSVYWYQQSLDQGLQFLIQYYNGEERAKGNILERFSAQQFPDLHSELNLSSLELGDSALYFCASNPSGGLSYEQYFGPGTRLTVT.

The chain links TRBV15 to TRBJ2-2; no firm D call. Between the trimmed V and J ends, which lost 8 bases and 4 bases, there was a span of 17 bases. The CDR3 loop spans 15 amino acids. The germline gives CDR1 LNHNV, CDR2 YYDKDF (reference sequence). CDR3 residues: CATQRADGATGELFF. CDR3 bases: TGTGCCACCCAACGAGCCGACGGAGCCACCGGGGAGCTGTTTTTT.